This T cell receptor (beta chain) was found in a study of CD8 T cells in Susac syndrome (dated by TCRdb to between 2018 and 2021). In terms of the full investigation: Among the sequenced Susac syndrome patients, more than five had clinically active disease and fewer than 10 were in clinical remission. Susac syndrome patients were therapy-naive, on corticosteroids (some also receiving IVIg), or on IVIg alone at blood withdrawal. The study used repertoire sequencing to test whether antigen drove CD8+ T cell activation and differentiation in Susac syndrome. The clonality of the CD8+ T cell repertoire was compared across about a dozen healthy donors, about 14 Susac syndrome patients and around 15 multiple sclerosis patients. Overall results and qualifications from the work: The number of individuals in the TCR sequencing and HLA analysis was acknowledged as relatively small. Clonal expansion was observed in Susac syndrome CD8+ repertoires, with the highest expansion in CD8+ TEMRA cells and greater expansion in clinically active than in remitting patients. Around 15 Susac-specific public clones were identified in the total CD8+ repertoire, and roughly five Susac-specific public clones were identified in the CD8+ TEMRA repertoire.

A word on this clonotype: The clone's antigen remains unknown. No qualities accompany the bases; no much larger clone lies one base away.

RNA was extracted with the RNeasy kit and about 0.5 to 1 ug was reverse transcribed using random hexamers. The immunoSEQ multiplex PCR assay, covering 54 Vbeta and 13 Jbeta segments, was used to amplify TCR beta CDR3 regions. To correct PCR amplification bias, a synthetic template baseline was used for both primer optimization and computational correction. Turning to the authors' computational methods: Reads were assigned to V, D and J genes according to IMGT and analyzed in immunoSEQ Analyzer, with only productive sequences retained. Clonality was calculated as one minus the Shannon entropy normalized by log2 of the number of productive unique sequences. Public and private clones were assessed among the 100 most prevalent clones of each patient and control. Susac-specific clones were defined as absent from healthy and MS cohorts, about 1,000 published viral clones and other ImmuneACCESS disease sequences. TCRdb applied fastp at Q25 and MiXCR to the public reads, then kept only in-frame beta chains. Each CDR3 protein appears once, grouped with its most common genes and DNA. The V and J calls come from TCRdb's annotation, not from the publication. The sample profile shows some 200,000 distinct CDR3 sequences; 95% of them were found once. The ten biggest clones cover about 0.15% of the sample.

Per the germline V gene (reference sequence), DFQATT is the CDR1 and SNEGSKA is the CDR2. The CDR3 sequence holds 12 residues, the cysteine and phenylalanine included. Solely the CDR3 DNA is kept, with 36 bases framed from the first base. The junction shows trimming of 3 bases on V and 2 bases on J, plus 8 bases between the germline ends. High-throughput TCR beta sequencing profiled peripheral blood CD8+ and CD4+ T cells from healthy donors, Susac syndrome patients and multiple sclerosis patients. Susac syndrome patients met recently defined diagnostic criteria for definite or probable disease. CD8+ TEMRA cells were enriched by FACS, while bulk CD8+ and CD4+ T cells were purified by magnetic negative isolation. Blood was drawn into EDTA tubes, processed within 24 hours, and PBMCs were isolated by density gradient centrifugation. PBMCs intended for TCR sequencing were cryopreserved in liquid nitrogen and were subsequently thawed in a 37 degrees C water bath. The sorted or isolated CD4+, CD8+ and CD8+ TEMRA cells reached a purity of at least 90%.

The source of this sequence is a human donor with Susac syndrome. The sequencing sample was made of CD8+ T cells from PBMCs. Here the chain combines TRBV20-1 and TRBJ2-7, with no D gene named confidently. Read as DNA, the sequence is TGCAGTGCTAGTCAATCGGCCTACGAGCAGTACTTC. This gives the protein CSASQSAYEQYF.